The clone carrying this T cell receptor beta chain came up a few times. No antigen is known for it. From germline, CDR1 is LGHNA and CDR2 YSLEER. V was pared by 0 bases and J by 10 bases, with 16 bases between. The CDR3 runs 15 residues. This sample is drawn from a study of T cell repertoires in cytomegalovirus infection. General study points: Adding up the frequency of public TCR beta families identified people who carried CMV plus the relevant HLA. In two of eight donors, the top clonotype was HLA-C-restricted CMV-specific.

TCRdb processed the reads anew with MiXCR; each CDR3 protein has one entry. Found here are more than 250,000 distinct CDR3 sequences, roughly 25% of them singletons; the top ten hold roughly 14%. This TCR was recovered from a human donor in good health (CMV status not recorded). Some clones in this sample may be carry-over from other donors' samples. The chain uses TRBV4-3 and TRBJ2-1, with D tentatively TRBD2 (7 bases). The sample here was cultured PBMCs, taken from culture after CMV antigen stimulation. This CDR3 is CASSQDRTRGDEQFF. The CDR3 DNA reads TGCGCCAGCAGCCAAGATCGGACTAGGGGGGACGAGCAGTTCTTC.